Below are 29 T cell receptor beta chains sequenced from a single sample in a study of blood T cells in healthy people across ages. A second PCR of about 7 to 12 cycles used a sample-barcoded 5' primer and a J-beta primer mix. TCRdb redid the calling of the 5' RACE reads with MiXCR, one entry per CDR3 protein. Among under 850,000 distinct CDR3 sequences, under 40% were seen once, and the ten largest hold about an eighth. The specimen sequenced was blood. These TCRs come from a man between 18 and 35 years old in good health.

V usage is TRBV10-3 and J usage is TRBJ2-1, with D perhaps TRBD1 or TRBD2 (5 bases each). The end of the DNA is better explained by TRBJ2-7, so the J call may be wrong. Germline V gene lookup returns CDR1 ENHRY and CDR2 SYGVKD. This CDR3 is built from 15 residues. CDR3 DNA: TGTGCCATCAGTTCCGGGACCGTGTCCTACAATGAGCAGTACTTC. This encodes CAISSGTVSYNEQYF.

The CDR3 DNA follows: TGCAGCGTTGACGCCGGCTATGGCTACACCTTC. It codes for CSVDAGYGYTF. The V and J genes are TRBV29-1 and TRBJ1-2; D is unclear. The germline V gene has CDR1 SQVTM and CDR2 ANQGSEA. The CDR3 length is 11 residues. V was cut by 3 bases and J by 4 bases, with 6 bases left in between.

The chain recombines TRBV11-2 with TRBJ2-1; D might be TRBD1 or TRBD2, each matching 5 bases. Germline V gene lookup returns CDR1 SGHAT and CDR2 FQNNGV. The V and J ends lost 4 bases and 0 bases respectively, with 10 bases between them. This CDR3 region has 15 residues. The CDR3 spells CASSSGTYSYNEQFF. CDR3 DNA: TGTGCCAGCAGCTCCGGGACGTACTCCTACAATGAGCAGTTCTTC.

As to this clonotype: The junction departs from the called germline gene at one end, perhaps through a read error. V usage is TRBV12-3 or TRBV12-4 and J usage is TRBJ1-2, with TRBD1 as a possible D gene (5 bases). The CDR3 sequence is 15 residues long. CDR3 amino acids: CASSLGQPFNYDYTF. In DNA, the CDR3 is TGTGCCAGCAGTTTAGGACAGCCATTTAACTATGACTACACCTTC.

This clonotype was picked up a small number of times. One junction end disagrees with the germline gene, perhaps due to a read error. The chain is built from TRBV15 and TRBJ2-5; D is unresolved. This CDR3 comprises 11 residues. CDR1 and CDR2 (germline): LNHNV, YYDKDF (reference sequence). CDR3 coding DNA: TGTGCCACCAGCAATCCAGAGGCCCAGTACTTC. It codes for CATSNPEAQYF.

This chain joins TRBV27 and TRBJ1-6; D remains ambiguous. The CDR3 contains 18 residues. V lost 4 bases to trimming and J lost 0 bases, with 16 bases between them. Germline CDR1 is MNHEY and CDR2 is SMNVEV (reference sequence). The CDR3 bases are TGTGCCAGCAGTTCCGCGACACTACAGAGCTCCTATAATTCACCCCTCCACTTT. It specifies CASSSATLQSSYNSPLHF.

This clonotype was counted many times. The chain is built from TRBV12-3 or TRBV12-4 and TRBJ1-2; no definite D call. Trimming stripped 5 bases from V and 13 bases from J, with 20 bases between. The CDR3 is 13 amino acids. CDR3: CASSNLGVESPTF. CDR3 sequence (DNA): TGTGCCAGCAGTAACCTGGGAGTCGAGTCTCCCACCTTC.

About this clonotype itself: The junction does not match germline at one end; this may be a read error. The chain recombines TRBV27 with TRBJ2-7; no clear D gene. This CDR3 is built from 16 residues. CDR1 is MNHEY and CDR2 is SMNVEV in the germline V gene (reference sequence). CDR3 amino acids: CASSLSARSSSYGQYF. CDR3 coding DNA: TGTGCCAGCAGTTTATCGGCACGGTCCAGCTCCTACGGGCAGTACTTC.

This clonotype came up many times. The chain has TRBV5-1 and TRBJ1-2; D may be TRBD1 (5 bases). The CDR3 spans 13 residues. V lost 4 bases and J lost 6, with 13 bases in between. Germline V gene data show CDR1 as SGHRS and CDR2 as YFSETQ. The CDR3 DNA reads as TGCGCCAGCAGCGTCGGTCCAGGGAATGGCTACACCTTC. Translated: CASSVGPGNGYTF.

The chain links TRBV14 to TRBJ1-1; tentative D call: TRBD1 (5 bases). This CDR3 contains 13 residues. Germline CDR1 reads SGHDN; CDR2 reads FVKESK. V was trimmed by 2 bases and J by 4 bases, leaving 8 bases between them. The DNA for the CDR3 is TGTGCCAGCAGCCAACGGGGGAGCACTGAAGCTTTCTTT. This gives the protein CASSQRGSTEAFF.

This clonotype was picked up many times. CDR3 DNA sequence: TGTGCCAGCAGTGAGTTTGGGCTAGCGGGGCTTGATACGCAGTATTTT. This codes for CASSEFGLAGLDTQYF. The chain is built from TRBV25-1 and TRBJ2-3; 9 bases line up with TRBD2. Unmatched junction bases numbered 10, after V lost 3 bases and J lost 6 bases. The CDR3 has 16 amino acids. From germline, CDR1 is MGHDK and CDR2 SYGVNS.

The chain employs TRBV20-1 and TRBJ2-1, with unresolved D. V was cut by 6 bases and J by 6 bases, with 6 bases left in between. The germline gives CDR1 DFQATT, CDR2 SNEGSKA (reference sequence). CDR3 length: 10 residues. Written as DNA, the CDR3 is TGCAGTGCCGTCATCAATGAGCAGTTCTTC. As protein: CSAVINEQFF.

Comment on this clonotype: A much larger clone differs from this one at a single base, so this may be a read error. This rearrangement joins TRBV20-1 to TRBJ2-7, with 7 positions matching TRBD1. The germline V gene has CDR1 DFQATT and CDR2 SNEGSKA (reference sequence). V was pared by 6 bases and J by 7 bases, with 15 bases of the junction left unmatched. The CDR3 runs 14 residues. DNA for the CDR3: TGCAGTGCGAGTCGGCAGGGGGTCTACAATGAGCAGTACTTC. Protein product: CSASRQGVYNEQYF.

This clonotype was observed a single time. The gene calls are TRBV29-1 and TRBJ2-3; 9 bases map to TRBD1. The CDR3 has 13 amino acids. V lost 7 bases to trimming and J lost 5 bases; unmatched junction nucleotides: 7. CDR1 is SQVTM and CDR2 is ANQGSEA in the germline V gene. CDR3: CSARTGVKDTQYF. CDR3 DNA: TGCAGCGCCAGGACAGGGGTGAAAGATACGCAGTATTTT.

This clonotype was seen a handful of times. The CDR3 reads CASSLLSGGPTDTQYF. The DNA for the CDR3 is TGTGCCAGCAGCTTACTGAGCGGGGGTCCCACAGATACGCAGTATTTT. V is TRBV7-3 and J is TRBJ2-3; 8 bases map to TRBD2. The CDR3 length is 16 residues. In germline, CDR1 is SGHTA, CDR2 FQGTGA. Trimming cost V 2 bases and J 2 bases; bases outside gene matches: 6.

V is TRBV12-3 or TRBV12-4 and J is TRBJ1-4, with a weak D call TRBD1 (5 bases). Trimming left V 4 bases short and J 0 bases short, with 9 bases between. The CDR3 covers 15 residues. CDR3 bases: TGTGCCAGCAGTTATCCAGGGTCAACTAATGAAAAACTGTTTTTT. Translation gives CASSYPGSTNEKLFF.

This chain uses TRBV7-2 with TRBJ2-5; a possible D gene is TRBD2 (6 bases). Deletions cut 6 bases from V and 3 bases from J, with 14 bases between. Germline V gives CDR1 SGHTA, CDR2 FQGNSA. The CDR3 runs 14 residues. CDR3 coding DNA: TGTGCCAGCAGGGTGGGGGGTTCCGAAGAGACCCAGTACTTC. It specifies CASRVGGSEETQYF.

The chain couples TRBV11-2 to TRBJ2-5; D remains ambiguous. Germline-derived CDR1 and CDR2 are SGHAT and FQNNGV. The CDR3 contains 13 residues. The V gene lost 3 bases and the J gene lost 11 bases, with 16 bases spanning the gap. CDR3 bases: TGTGCCAGCAGCTTGGGTTCCACTGGTGAGCAGTACTTC. Its translation: CASSLGSTGEQYF.

This clonotype was seen more than once but under ten times. The rearrangement links TRBV12-3 or TRBV12-4 to TRBJ1-2; tentatively, D is TRBD1 (5 bases). The CDR3 contains 13 residues. Trimming left V 7 bases short and J 8 bases short, with 17 bases between. The CDR3 region is CASTPGTPGGYTF. The CDR3, as DNA: TGTGCCAGCACCCCCGGGACTCCGGGGGGCTACACCTTC.

The table lists this clonotype with a few counts. This chain connects TRBV7-2 to TRBJ2-1, with D uncertain. CDR3 size: 11 residues. With 4 bases removed from V and 10 bases from J, the gap between germline ends came to 8 bases. The V gene's germline CDR1 is SGHTA and CDR2 FQGNSA. CDR3 sequence: CASSSVREQFF. In nucleotides, the CDR3 is TGTGCCAGCAGCTCGGTCCGGGAGCAGTTCTTC.

This clonotype was observed a few times. This chain joins TRBV5-1 and TRBJ1-5; the D is unclear. Trimming took off 0 bases at V and 2 bases at J, with 12 bases between the two ends. CDR1 SGHRS and CDR2 YFSETQ come from the germline V gene. The CDR3 has 16 residues. The chain's CDR3 is CASSLGTAVGNQPQHF. As DNA, the CDR3 is TGCGCCAGCAGCTTGGGGACTGCCGTGGGCAATCAGCCCCAGCATTTT. Complete variable domain (other parts from reference TRBV5-1 and TRBJ1-5): KAGVTQTPRYLIKTRGQQVTLSCSPISGHRSVSWYQQTPGQGLQFLFEYFSETQRNKGNFPGRFSGRQFSNSRSEMNVSTLELGDSALYLCASSLGTAVGNQPQHFGDGTRLSIL.

The table lists this clonotype with a few counts. The genes are TRBV20-1 and TRBJ1-6, with 9 nucleotides matching TRBD1. Germline assignment: CDR1 DFQATT and CDR2 SNEGSKA (reference sequence). The CDR3 sequence is 14 residues long. V lost 3 bases, J lost 7 bases, and 4 bases stayed unmatched. Written as DNA, the CDR3 is TGCAGTGCTAGGCGGACAGGGGCAAATTCACCCCTCCACTTT. Protein: CSARRTGANSPLHF.

The chain combines TRBV5-5 with TRBJ1-4; D is uncertain. Germline V gene lookup returns CDR1 SGHKS and CDR2 YYEKEE (reference sequence). The CDR3 has 14 amino acids. With 5 bases removed from V and 0 bases from J, the gap between germline ends came to 8 bases. CDR3 coding DNA: TGTGCCAGCAGATCCATTGCAACTAATGAAAAACTGTTTTTT. As protein: CASRSIATNEKLFF.

The CDR3 bases are TGTGCCGGCCGTGGGCAGGGGTCCCAAGAGACCCAGTACTTC. Residues: CAGRGQGSQETQYF. The V call is TRBV28, the J call TRBJ2-5, with D possibly being TRBD1 (6 bases). The CDR3 totals 14 residues. The germline gives CDR1 MDHEN, CDR2 SYDVKM. V gave up 11 bases and J gave up 1 base, with 17 bases separating them.

V usage is TRBV12-3 or TRBV12-4 and J usage is TRBJ2-5; possible D gene TRBD1, 6 bases. CDR3 length: 13 residues. V lost 6 bases and J 11 bases, leaving 19 bases between the germline ends. This CDR3 reads CASSPKAGDEQYF. The DNA for the CDR3 is TGTGCCAGCAGCCCTAAAGCAGGGGATGAGCAGTACTTC.

The table lists this clonotype with many counts. The genes are TRBV21-1 and TRBJ2-7; the table names TRBD2, a call not compared with the DNA. TRBV21-1 is a pseudogene locus. The CDR3 runs to 16 residues. The CDR3 nucleotides are TGTGCCAGCAGCAAAGTAATTTTTCATGGGACTTACGAGCAGTACTTC. Translation gives CASSKVIFHGTYEQYF.

The chain combines TRBV12-3 or TRBV12-4 with TRBJ2-7; a possible D gene is TRBD2 (5 bases). There are 11 residues in the CDR3. The V end was cut by 5 bases, the J end by 11 bases, with 13 bases between. CDR3 nucleotides: TGTGCCAGCAGTCGGGGTACTTTCGAGTACTTC. This translates into CASSRGTFEYF.

This clonotype was recorded many times. This sequence joins TRBV12-3 or TRBV12-4 and TRBJ1-1, with D possibly being TRBD1 (5 bases). The CDR3 is 13 amino acids. V gave up 4 bases and J gave up 10 bases, with 16 bases separating them. CDR3 sequence reads: CASSSGGDSVAFF. The CDR3 coding sequence is TGTGCCAGCAGTTCGGGAGGAGACAGCGTAGCTTTCTTT.

This clonotype was recorded at least ten times. The chain carries TRBV24-1 and TRBJ2-1; 7 positions match TRBD1. The CDR3 is made up of 15 amino acids. The ends lost 3 bases at V and 7 bases at J; junction bases unmatched: 8. From germline, CDR1 is KGHDR and CDR2 SFDVKD. CDR3 coding DNA: TGTGCCACCAGTGATCCGACAGGGTCGCCTAATGAGCAGTTCTTC. It specifies CATSDPTGSPNEQFF.